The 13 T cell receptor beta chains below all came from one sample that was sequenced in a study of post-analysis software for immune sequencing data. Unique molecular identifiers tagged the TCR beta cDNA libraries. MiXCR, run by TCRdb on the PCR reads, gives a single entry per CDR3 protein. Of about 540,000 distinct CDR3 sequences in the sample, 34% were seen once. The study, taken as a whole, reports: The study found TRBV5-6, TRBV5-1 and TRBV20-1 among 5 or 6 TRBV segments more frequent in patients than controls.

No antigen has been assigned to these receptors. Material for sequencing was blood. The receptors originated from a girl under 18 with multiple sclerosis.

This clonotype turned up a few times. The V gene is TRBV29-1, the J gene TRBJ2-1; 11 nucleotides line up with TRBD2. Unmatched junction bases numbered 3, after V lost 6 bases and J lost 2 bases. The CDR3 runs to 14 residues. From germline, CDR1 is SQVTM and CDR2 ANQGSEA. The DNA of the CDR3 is TGCAGCGTCGTTAGCGGGGGGGCCTACAATGAGCAGTTCTTC. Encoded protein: CSVVSGGAYNEQFF.

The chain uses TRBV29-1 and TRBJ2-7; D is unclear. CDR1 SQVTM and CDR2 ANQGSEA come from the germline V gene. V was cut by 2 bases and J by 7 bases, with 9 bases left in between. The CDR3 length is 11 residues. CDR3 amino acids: CSVEIGWEQYF. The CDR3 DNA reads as TGCAGCGTTGAAATCGGATGGGAGCAGTACTTC.

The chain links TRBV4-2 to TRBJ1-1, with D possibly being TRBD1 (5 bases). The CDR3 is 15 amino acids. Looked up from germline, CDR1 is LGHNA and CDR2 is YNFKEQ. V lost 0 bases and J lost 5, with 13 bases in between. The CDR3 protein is CASSQDLSGFTEAFF. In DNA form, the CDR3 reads TGTGCCAGCAGCCAAGATCTGTCAGGGTTTACTGAAGCTTTCTTT.

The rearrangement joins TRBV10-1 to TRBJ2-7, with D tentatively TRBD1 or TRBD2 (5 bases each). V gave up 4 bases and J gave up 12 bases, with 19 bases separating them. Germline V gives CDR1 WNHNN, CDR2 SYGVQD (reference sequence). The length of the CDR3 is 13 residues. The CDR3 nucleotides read TGCGCCAGCAGTGGAAACCGGGACGGCAAGAGGTACTTC. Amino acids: CASSGNRDGKRYF.

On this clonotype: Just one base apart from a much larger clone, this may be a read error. CDR3 nucleotides: TGTGCCAGCGGTGACGGGTACAATGAGCAGTTCTTC. Amino acids: CASGDGYNEQFF. The chain uses TRBV12-3 or TRBV12-4 and TRBJ2-1; D gene unclear. The CDR3 loop spans 12 amino acids. V was shortened by 8 bases and J by 4 bases, with 9 bases between the two germline ends.

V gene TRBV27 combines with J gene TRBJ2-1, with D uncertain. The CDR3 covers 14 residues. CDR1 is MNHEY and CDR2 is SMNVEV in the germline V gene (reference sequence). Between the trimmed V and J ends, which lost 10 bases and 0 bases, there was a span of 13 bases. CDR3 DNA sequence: TGTGCCACTGCACTCAGGAGCTCCTACAATGAGCAGTTCTTC. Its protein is CATALRSSYNEQFF.

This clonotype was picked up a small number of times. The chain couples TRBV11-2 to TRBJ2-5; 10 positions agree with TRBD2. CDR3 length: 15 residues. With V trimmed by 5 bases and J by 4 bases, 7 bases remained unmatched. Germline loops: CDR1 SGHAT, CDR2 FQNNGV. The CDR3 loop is CASSDSGGARETQYF. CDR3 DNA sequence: TGTGCCAGCAGCGACAGCGGGGGGGCCCGAGAGACCCAGTACTTC.

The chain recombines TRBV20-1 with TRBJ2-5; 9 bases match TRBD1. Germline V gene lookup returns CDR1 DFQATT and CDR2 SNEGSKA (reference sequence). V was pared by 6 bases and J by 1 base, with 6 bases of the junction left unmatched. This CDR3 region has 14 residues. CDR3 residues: CSASGTGFQETQYF. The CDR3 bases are TGCAGTGCCTCCGGGACAGGGTTCCAAGAGACCCAGTACTTC.

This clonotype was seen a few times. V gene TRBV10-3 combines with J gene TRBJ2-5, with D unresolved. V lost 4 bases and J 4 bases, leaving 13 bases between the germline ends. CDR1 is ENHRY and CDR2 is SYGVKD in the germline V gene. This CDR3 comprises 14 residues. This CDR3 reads CAISADGWAETQYF. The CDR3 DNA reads TGTGCCATCAGTGCGGATGGTTGGGCAGAGACCCAGTACTTC.

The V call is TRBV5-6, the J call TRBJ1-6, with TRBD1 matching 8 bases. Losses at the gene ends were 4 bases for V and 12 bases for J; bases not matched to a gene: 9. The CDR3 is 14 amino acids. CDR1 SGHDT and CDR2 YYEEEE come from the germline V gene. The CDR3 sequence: CASSLTGTGEPLHF. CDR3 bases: TGTGCCAGCAGCCTAACCGGGACAGGTGAACCCCTCCACTTT.

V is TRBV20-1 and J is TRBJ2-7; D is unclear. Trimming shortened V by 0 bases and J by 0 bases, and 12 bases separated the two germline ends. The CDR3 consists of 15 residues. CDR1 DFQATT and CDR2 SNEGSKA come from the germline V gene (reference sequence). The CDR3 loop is CSARDGASSSYEQYF. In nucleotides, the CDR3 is TGCAGTGCTAGAGATGGAGCTTCCTCCTCCTACGAGCAGTACTTC.

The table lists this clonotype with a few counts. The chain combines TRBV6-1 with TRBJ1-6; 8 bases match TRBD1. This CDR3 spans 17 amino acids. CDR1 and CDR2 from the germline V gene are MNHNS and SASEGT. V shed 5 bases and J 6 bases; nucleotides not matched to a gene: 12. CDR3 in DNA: TGTGCCAGCAGTCCCACGCGCGAACAGGGGGTTAATTCACCCCTCCACTTT. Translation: CASSPTREQGVNSPLHF.

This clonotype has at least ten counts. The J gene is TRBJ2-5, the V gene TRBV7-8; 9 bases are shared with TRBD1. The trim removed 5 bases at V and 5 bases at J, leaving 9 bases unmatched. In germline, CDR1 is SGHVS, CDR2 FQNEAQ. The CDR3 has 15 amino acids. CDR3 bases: TGTGCCAGCAGCCCGTACGGGACAGGGAGGGAGACCCAGTACTTC. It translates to CASSPYGTGRETQYF.